This TCR beta chain was identified during a study of post-analysis software for immune sequencing data. Whole-study results and caveats: Controls had lower frequencies than patients of about 5 TRBV segments, which included TRBV5-6, TRBV5-1 and TRBV20-1.

This clonotype was detected a few times. What it binds is unknown. Trimming removed 5 bases from V and 0 bases from J, with 7 bases in between. This CDR3 is built from 13 residues. The V gene's germline CDR1 is SQVTM and CDR2 ANQGSEA. The TCR beta cDNA libraries contained unique molecular identifiers. MiXCR, applied by TCRdb to the PCR reads, yields one record per CDR3 protein. The sample shows hundreds of thousands of distinct CDR3 sequences, about 57% of them seen only once. The chain has TRBV29-1 and TRBJ2-2; D is unresolved. Sequences were obtained from blood. The sequence came from a girl aged 5 to 17 with multiple sclerosis. CDR3 in amino acids: CSVQVSNTGELFF. The CDR3 DNA follows: TGCAGCGTTCAAGTTTCGAACACCGGGGAGCTGTTTTTT.